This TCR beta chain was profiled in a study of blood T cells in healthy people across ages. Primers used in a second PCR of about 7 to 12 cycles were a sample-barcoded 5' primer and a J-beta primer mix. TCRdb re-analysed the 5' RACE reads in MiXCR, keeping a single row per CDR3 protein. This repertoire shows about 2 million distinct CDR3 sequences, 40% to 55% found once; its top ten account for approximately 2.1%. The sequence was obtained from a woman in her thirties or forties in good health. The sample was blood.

The CDR3 DNA follows: TGTGCCAGCAGCTCAAGACTAGCGGGGTTGGACGAGCAGTACTTC. Translating it yields CASSSRLAGLDEQYF. The chain is built from TRBV13 and TRBJ2-4; 11 positions match TRBD2. Matching the DNA end better, TRBJ2-7 makes the J call doubtful. This CDR3 has 15 residues. CDR1 is PRHDT and CDR2 is FYEKMQ in the germline V gene (reference sequence).